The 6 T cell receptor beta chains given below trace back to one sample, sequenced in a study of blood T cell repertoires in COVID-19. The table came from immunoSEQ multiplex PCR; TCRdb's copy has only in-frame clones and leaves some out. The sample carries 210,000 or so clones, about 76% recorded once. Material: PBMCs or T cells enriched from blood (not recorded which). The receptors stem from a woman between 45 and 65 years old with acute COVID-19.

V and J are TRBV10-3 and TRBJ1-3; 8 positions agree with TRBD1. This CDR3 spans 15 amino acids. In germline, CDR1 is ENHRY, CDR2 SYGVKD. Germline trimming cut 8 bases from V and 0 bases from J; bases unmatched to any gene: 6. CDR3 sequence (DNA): TGTGCCATCCAGCAAGGGACAGGCTCTGGAAACACCATATATTTT. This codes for CAIQQGTGSGNTIYF.

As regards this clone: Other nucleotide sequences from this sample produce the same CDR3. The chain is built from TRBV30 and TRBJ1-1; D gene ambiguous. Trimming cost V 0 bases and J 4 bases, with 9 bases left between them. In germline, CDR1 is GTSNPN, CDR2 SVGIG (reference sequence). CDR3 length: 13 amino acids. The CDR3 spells CAWSVRGSTEAFF. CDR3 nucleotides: TGTGCCTGGAGTGTGCGTGGTTCCACTGAAGCTTTCTTT.

For the CDR3, the DNA is TGTGCCAGCAGCACACGTCCCAGCGATGAGCAGTTCTTC. It translates to CASSTRPSDEQFF. V is TRBV11-3 and J is TRBJ2-1; D unclear. The CDR3 length is 13 residues. Germline loops: CDR1 SGHNT, CDR2 YENEEA. V was cut by 5 bases and J by 8 bases, with 13 bases left in between.

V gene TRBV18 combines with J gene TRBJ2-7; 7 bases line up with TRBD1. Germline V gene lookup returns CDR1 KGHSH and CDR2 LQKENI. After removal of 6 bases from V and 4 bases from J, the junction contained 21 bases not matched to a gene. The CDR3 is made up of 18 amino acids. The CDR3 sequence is CASSLIRSNRGAVYEQYF. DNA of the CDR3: TGTGCCAGCTCGCTAATAAGATCCAACAGGGGAGCCGTATACGAGCAGTACTTC.

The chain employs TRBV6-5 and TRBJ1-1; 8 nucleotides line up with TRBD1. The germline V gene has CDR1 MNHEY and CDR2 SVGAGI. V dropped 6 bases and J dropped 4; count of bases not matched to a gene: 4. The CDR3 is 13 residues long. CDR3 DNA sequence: TGTGCCAGCAGGACAGGGGCCTTCACTGAAGCTTTCTTT. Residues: CASRTGAFTEAFF.

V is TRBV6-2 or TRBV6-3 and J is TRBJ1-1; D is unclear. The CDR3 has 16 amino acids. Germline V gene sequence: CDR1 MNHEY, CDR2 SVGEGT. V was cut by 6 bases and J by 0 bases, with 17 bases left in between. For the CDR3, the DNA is TGTGCCAGCAGCCCCAGTGGGGAGGTTATGAACACTGAAGCTTTCTTT. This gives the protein CASSPSGEVMNTEAFF.